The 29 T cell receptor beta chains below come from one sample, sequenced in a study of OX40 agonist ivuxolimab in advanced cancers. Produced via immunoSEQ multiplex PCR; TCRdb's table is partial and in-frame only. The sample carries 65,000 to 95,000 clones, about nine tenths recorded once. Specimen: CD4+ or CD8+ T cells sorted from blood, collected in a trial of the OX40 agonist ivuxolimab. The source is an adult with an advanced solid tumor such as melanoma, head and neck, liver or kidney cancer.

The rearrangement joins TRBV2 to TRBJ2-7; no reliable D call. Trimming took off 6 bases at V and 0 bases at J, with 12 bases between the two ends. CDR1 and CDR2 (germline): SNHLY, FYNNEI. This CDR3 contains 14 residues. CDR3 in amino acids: CASSLGSPSYEQYF. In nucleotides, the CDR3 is TGTGCCAGCAGCCTAGGTAGCCCCTCCTACGAGCAGTACTTC.

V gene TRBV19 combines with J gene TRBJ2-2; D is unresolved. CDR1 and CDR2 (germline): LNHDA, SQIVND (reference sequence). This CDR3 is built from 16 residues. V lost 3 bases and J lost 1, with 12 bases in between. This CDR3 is CASSMVVVVNTGELFF. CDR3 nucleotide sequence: TGTGCCAGTAGTATGGTTGTTGTGGTGAACACCGGGGAGCTGTTTTTT.

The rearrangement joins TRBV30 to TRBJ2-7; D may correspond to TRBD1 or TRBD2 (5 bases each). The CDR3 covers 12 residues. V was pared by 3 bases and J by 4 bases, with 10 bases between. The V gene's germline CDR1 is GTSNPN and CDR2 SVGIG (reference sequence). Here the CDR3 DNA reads TGTGCCTGGAGCCACTGGGGGTACGAGCAGTACTTC. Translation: CAWSHWGYEQYF.

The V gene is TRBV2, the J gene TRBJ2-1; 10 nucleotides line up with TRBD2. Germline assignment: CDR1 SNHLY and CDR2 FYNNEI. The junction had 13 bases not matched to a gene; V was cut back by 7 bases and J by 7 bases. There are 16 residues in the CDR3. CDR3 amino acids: CASNSGGAAPGNEQFF. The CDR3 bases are TGTGCCAGCAACAGCGGGGGGGCCGCCCCGGGGAATGAGCAGTTCTTC.

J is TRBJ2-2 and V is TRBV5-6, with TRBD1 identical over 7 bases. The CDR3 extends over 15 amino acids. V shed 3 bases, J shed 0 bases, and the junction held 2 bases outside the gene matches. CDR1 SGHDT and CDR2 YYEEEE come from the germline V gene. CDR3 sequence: CASSWGQTNTGELFF. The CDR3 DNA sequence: TGTGCCAGCAGCTGGGGACAGACGAACACCGGGGAGCTGTTTTTT.

The CDR3 loop reads CASSVGPGPSNYGYTF. CDR3 nucleotides: TGTGCCAGCAGCGTAGGTCCAGGGCCGTCTAACTATGGCTACACCTTC. This chain joins TRBV9 and TRBJ1-2; perhaps TRBD1 as D (5 bases). The V end lost 0 bases, the J end lost 0 bases, and 12 bases lay between the germline ends. Germline CDR1 SGDLS, CDR2 YYNGEE. The length of the CDR3 is 16 residues.

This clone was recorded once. CDR3 protein: CASSQPDLPYEQYF. The CDR3 DNA sequence: TGCGCCAGCAGTCAACCCGACCTGCCCTACGAGCAGTACTTC. J is TRBJ2-5 and V is TRBV5-1; D is undetermined. The J call may be incorrect, as the DNA end agrees better with TRBJ2-7. Germline V lookup: CDR1 SGHRS, CDR2 YFSETQ. This CDR3 contains 14 residues.

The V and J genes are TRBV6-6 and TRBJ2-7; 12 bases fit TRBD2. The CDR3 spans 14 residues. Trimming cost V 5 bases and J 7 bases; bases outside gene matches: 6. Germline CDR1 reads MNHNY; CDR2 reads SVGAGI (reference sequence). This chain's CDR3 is CASSKLAGGGEQYF. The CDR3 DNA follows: TGTGCCAGCAGTAAACTAGCGGGAGGCGGGGAGCAGTACTTC.

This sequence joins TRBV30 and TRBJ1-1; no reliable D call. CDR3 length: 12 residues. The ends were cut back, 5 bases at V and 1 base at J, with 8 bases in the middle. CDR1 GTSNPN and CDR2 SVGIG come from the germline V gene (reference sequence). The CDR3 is CAWAVGNTEAFF. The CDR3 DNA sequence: TGTGCCTGGGCCGTCGGGAACACTGAAGCTTTCTTT.

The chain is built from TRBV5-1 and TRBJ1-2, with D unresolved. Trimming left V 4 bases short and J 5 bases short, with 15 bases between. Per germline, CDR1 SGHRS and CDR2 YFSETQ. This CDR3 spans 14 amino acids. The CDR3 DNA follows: TGCGCCAGCAGCGTCGACGGCCTTCAGTATGGCTACACCTTC. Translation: CASSVDGLQYGYTF.

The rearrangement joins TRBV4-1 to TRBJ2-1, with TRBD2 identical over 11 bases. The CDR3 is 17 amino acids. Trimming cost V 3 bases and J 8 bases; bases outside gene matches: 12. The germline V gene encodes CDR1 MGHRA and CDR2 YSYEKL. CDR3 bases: TGCGCCAGCAGCCATGTAGCGTTTAGCGGGGGGGCCGATGAGCAGTTCTTC. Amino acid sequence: CASSHVAFSGGADEQFF.

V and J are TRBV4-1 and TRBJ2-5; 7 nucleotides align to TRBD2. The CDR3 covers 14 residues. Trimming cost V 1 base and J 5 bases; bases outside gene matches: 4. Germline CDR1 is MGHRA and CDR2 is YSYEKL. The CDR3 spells CASSQGPAGETQYF. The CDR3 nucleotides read TGCGCCAGCAGCCAAGGGCCAGCGGGGGAGACCCAGTACTTC.

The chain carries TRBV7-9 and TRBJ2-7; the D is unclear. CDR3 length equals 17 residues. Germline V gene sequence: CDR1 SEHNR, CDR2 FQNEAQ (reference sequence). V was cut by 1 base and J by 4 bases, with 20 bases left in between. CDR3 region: CASSLVALLDPPYEQYF. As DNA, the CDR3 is TGTGCCAGCAGCTTAGTAGCTCTTTTGGATCCTCCGTACGAGCAGTACTTC.

The CDR3, as DNA: TGTGCCAGCGCTTTCGCCCAGGGATTACGTGAAAAACTGTTTTTT. Protein sequence: CASAFAQGLREKLFF. V gene TRBV27 combines with J gene TRBJ1-4; the D gene is possibly TRBD1 (5 bases). In germline, CDR1 is MNHEY, CDR2 SMNVEV (reference sequence). Trimming left V 8 bases short and J 7 bases short, with 20 bases between. The CDR3 is 15 residues long.

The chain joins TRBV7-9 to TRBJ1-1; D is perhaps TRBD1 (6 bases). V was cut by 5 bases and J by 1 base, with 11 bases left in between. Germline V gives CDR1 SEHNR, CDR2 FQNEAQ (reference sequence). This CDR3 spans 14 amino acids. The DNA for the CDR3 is TGTGCCAGCAGCCCCCCGACAGGGAACACTGAAGCTTTCTTT. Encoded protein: CASSPPTGNTEAFF.

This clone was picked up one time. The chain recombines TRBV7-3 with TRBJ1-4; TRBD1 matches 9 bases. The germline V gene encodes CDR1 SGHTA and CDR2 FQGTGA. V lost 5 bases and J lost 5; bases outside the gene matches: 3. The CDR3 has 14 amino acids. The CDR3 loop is CASSRDRVNEKLFF. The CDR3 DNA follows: TGTGCCAGCAGCCGGGACAGGGTGAATGAAAAACTGTTTTTT.

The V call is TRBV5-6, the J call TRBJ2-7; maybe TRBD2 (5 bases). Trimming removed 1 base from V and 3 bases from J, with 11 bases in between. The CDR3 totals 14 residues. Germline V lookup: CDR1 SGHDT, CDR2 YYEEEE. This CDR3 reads CASSLWPRVYEQYF. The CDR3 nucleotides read TGTGCCAGCAGCTTGTGGCCGCGGGTCTACGAGCAGTACTTC.

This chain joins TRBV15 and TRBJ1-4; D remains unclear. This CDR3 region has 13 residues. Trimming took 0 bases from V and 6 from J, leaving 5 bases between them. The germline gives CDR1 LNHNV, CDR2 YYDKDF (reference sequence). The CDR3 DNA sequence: TGTGCCACCAGCAGAGACGCGGATGAAAAACTGTTTTTT. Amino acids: CATSRDADEKLFF.

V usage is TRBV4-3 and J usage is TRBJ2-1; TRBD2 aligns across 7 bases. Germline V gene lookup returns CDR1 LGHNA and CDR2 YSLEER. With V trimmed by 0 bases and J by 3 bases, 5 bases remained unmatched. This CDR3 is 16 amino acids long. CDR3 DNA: TGCGCCAGCAGCCAAGATCCGGGAGGAGGCTACAATGAGCAGTTCTTC. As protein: CASSQDPGGGYNEQFF.

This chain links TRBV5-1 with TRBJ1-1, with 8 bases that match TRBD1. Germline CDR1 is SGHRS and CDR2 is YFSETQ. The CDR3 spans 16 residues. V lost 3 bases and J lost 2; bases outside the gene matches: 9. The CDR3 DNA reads TGCGCCAGCAGCTCCCACATCAGGGGGCTAAACACTGAAGCTTTCTTT. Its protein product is CASSSHIRGLNTEAFF.

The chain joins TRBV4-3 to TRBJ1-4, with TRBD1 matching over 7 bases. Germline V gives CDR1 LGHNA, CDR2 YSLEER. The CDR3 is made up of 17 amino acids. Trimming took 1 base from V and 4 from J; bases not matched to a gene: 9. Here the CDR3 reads CASSQGHRGVLNEKLFF. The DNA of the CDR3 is TGCGCCAGCAGCCAAGGTCACAGGGGAGTCCTTAATGAAAAACTGTTTTTT.

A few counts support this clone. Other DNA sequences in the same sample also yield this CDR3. DNA for the CDR3: TGCGCCAGCAGCTTACAGGAAAACATTCAGTACTTC. Translating it yields CASSLQENIQYF. This sequence joins TRBV5-1 and TRBJ2-4; D is perhaps TRBD1 (5 bases). Germline-derived CDR1 and CDR2 are SGHRS and YFSETQ. The V end lost 2 bases, the J end lost 5 bases, and 5 bases lay between the germline ends. CDR3 length: 12 residues.

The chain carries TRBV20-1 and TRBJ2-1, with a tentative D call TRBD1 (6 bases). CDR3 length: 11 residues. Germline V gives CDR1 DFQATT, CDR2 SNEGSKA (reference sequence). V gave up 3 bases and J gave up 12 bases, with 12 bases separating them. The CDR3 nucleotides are TGCAGTGCTAGGGACAGTCTCGTGCAGTTCTTC. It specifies CSARDSLVQFF.

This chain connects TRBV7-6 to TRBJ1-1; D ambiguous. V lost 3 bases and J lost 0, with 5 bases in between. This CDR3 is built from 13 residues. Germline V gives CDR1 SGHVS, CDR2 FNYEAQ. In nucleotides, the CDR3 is TGTGCCAGCAGCTTCCCGATGAACACTGAAGCTTTCTTT. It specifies CASSFPMNTEAFF.

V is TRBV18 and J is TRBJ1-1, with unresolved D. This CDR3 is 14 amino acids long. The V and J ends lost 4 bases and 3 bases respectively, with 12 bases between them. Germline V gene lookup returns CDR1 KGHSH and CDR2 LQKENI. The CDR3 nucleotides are TGTGCCAGCTCACTTGACGGCGGGGACACTGAAGCTTTCTTT. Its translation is CASSLDGGDTEAFF.

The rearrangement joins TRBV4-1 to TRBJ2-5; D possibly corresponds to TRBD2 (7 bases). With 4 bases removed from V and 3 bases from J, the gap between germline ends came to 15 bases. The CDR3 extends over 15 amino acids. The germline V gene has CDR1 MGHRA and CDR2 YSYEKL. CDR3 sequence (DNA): TGCGCCAGCAGCCCCGGGGGGCCGCAAAAAGAGACCCAGTACTTC. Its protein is CASSPGGPQKETQYF.

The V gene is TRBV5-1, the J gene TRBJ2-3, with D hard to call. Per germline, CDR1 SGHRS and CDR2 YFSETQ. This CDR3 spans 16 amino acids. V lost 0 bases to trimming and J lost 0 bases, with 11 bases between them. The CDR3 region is CASSLERSQSTDTQYF. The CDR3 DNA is TGCGCCAGCAGCTTGGAAAGGTCCCAAAGCACAGATACGCAGTATTTT.

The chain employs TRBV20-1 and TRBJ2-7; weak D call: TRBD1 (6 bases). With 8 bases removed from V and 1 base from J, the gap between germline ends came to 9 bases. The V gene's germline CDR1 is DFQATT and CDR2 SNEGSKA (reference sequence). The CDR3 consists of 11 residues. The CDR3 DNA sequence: TGCAGTTTCGACAGGTCCTACGAGCAGTACTTC. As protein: CSFDRSYEQYF.

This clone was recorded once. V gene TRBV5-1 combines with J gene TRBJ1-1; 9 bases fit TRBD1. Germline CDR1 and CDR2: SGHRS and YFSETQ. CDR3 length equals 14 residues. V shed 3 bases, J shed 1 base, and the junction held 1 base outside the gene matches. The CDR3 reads CASSSQGANTEAFF. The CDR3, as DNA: TGCGCCAGCAGCTCACAGGGGGCGAACACTGAAGCTTTCTTT.